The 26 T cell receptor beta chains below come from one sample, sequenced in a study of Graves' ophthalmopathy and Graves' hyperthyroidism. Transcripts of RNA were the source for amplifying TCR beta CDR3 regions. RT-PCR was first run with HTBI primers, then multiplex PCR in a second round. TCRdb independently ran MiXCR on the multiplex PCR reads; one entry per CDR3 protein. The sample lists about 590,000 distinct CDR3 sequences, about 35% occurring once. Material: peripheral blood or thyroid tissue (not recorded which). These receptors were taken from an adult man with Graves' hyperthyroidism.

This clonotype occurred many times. The CDR3: CASSEGTGVTPFQETQYF. CDR3 nucleotide sequence: TGCGCCAGCAGTGAAGGGACAGGGGTAACCCCTTTCCAAGAGACCCAGTACTTC. This sequence joins TRBV10-1 and TRBJ2-5; TRBD1 matches 10 bases. This CDR3 is built from 18 residues. The J segment lost 1 base and the V segment lost 3 bases, leaving 11 bases of the junction unmatched. CDR1 and CDR2 from the germline V gene are WNHNN and SYGVQD (reference sequence).

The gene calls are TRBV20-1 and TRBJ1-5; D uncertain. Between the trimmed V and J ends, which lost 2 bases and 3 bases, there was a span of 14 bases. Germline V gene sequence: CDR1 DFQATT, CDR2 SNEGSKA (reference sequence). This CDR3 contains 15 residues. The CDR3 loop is CSARPGRHDNQPQHF. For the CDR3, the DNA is TGCAGTGCTAGACCAGGTCGGCACGACAATCAGCCCCAGCATTTT.

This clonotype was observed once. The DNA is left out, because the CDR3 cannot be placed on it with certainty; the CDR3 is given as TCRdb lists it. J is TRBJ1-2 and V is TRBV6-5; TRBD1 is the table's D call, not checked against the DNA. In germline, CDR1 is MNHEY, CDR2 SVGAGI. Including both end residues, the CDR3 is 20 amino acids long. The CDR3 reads CASSYVGETGEYFGPNGYTF.

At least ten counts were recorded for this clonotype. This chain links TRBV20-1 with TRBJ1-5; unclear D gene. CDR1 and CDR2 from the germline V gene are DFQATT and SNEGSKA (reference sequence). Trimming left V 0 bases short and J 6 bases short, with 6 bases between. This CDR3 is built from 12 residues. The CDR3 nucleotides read TGCAGTGCTAGAGACGGGGTTCAGCCCCAGCATTTT. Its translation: CSARDGVQPQHF.

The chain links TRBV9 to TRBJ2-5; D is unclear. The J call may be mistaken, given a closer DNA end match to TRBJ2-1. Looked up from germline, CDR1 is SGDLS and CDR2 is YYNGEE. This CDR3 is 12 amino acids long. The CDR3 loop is CASSVGDNEQFF. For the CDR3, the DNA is TGTGCCAGCAGCGTAGGGGACAATGAGCAGTTCTTC.

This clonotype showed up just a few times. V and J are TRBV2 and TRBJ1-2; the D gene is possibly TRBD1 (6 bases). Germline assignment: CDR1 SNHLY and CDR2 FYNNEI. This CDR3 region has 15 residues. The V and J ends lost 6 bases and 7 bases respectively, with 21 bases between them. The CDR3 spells CASSPRTGGVAGYTF. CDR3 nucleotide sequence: TGTGCCAGCAGCCCGCGGACGGGGGGCGTAGCTGGCTACACCTTC.

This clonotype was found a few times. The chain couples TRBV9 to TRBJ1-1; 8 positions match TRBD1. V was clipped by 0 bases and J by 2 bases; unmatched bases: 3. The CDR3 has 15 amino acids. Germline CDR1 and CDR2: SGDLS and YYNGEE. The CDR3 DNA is TGTGCCAGCAGCGTAGTGGGGACAGGTAACACTGAAGCTTTCTTT. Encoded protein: CASSVVGTGNTEAFF.

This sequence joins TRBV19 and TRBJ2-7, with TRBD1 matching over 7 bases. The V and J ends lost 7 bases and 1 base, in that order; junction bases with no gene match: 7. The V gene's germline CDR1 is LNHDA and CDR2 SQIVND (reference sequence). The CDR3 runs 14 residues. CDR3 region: CASTPGTASYEQYF. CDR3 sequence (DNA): TGTGCCAGTACCCCCGGGACAGCGTCCTACGAGCAGTACTTC.

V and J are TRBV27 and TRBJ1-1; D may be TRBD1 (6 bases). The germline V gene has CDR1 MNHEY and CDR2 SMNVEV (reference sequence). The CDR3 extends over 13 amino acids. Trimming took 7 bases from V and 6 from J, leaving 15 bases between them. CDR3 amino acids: CASTGGQNAEAFF. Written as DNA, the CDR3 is TGTGCCAGCACTGGGGGACAAAACGCTGAAGCTTTCTTT.

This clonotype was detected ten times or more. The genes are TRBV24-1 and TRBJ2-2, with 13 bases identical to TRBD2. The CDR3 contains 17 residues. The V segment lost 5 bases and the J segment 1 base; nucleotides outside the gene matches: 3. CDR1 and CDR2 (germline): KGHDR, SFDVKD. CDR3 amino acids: CATSATSGRVNTGELFF. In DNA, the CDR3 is TGTGCCACCAGTGCTACTAGCGGGAGGGTGAACACCGGGGAGCTGTTTTTT.

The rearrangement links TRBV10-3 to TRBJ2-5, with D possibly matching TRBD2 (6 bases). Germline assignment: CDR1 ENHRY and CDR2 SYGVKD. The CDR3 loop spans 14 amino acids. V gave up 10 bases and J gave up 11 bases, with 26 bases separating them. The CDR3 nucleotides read TGTGCCAGCAGCTCTCCCAGCCGGGACTTCCTACAGTACTTC. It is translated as CASSSPSRDFLQYF.

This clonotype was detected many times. This chain's CDR3 is CASSKGARGNRKETQYF. DNA of the CDR3: TGTGCCAGCAGCAAGGGTGCTAGGGGTAACAGAAAAGAGACCCAGTACTTC. The chain carries TRBV7-8 and TRBJ2-5, with D possibly being TRBD1 (5 bases). The CDR3 contains 17 residues. V gave up 5 bases and J gave up 3 bases, with 22 bases separating them. Per germline, CDR1 SGHVS and CDR2 FQNEAQ. Full variable domain (remainder filled in from reference TRBV7-8 and TRBJ2-5): GAGVSQSPRYKVAKRGQDVALRCDPISGHVSLFWYQQALGQGPEFLTYFQNEAQLDKSGLPSDRFFAERPEGSVSTLKIQRTQQEDSAVYLCASSKGARGNRKETQYFGPGTRLLVL.

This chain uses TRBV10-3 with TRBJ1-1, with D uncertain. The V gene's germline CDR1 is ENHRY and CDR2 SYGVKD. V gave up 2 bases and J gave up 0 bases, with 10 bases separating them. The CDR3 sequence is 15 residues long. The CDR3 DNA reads TGTGCCATCAGTGAGCCTTGGGGTATGAACACTGAAGCTTTCTTT. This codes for CAISEPWGMNTEAFF.

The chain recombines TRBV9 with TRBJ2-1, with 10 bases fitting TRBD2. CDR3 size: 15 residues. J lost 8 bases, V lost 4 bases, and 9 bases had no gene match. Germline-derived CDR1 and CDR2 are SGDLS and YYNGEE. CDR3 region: CASSPGTSVSDEQFF. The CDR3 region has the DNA TGTGCCAGCAGCCCCGGGACTAGCGTCTCCGATGAGCAGTTCTTC.

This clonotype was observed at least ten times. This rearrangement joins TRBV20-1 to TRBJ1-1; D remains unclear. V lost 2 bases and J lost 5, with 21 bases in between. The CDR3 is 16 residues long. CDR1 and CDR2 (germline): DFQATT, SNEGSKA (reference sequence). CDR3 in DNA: TGCAGTGCTAGACCCACAGCTGCGGTGATTTGGACTGAAGCTTTCTTT. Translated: CSARPTAAVIWTEAFF.

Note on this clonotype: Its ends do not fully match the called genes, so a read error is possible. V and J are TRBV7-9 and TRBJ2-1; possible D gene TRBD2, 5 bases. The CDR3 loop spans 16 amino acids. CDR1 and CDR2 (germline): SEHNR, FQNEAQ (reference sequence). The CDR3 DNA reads TGTGTCAGCAGCCCTACGGGCGGGCCGACAAATAATGAGCAGTTCTTC. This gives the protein CVSSPTGGPTNNEQFF.

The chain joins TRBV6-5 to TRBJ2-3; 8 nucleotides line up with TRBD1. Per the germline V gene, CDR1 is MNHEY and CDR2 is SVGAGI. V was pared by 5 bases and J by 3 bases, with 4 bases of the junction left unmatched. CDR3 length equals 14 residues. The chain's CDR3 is CASSGQGSTDTQYF. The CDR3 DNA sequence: TGTGCCAGCAGTGGACAGGGATCGACAGATACGCAGTATTTT.

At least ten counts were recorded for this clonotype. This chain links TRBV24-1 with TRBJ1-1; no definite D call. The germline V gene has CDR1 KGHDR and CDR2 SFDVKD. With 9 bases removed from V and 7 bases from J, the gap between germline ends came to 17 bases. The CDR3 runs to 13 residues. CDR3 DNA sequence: TGTGCCACCTCCCGCGGAGGGTTGGATGAAGCTTTCTTT. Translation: CATSRGGLDEAFF.

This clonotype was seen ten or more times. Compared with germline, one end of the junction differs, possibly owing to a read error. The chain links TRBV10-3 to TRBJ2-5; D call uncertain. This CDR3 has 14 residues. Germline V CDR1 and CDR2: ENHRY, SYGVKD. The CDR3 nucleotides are TGTGCCATCAGTGGAGGAGCGAATAAAGAGACCCAGCACTTC. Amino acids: CAISGGANKETQHF.

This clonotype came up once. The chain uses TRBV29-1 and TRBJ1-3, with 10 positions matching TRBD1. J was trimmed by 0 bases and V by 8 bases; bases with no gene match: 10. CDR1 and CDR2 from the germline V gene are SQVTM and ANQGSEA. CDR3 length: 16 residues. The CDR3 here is CSLDRGPINSGNTIYF. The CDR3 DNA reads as TGCAGCCTCGACAGGGGGCCCATAAACTCTGGAAACACCATATATTTT.

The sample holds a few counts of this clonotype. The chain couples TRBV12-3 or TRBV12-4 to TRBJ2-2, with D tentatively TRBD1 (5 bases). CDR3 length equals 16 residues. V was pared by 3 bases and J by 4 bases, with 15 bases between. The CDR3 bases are TGTGCCAGCAGTTTGAGGCAGGGCATTTTCACCGGGGAGCTGTTTTTT. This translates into CASSLRQGIFTGELFF.

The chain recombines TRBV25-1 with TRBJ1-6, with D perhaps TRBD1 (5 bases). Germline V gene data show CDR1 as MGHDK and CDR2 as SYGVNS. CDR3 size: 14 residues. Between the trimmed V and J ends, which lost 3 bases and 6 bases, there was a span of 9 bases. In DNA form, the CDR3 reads TGTGCCAGCAGTGACCACAGGCGTAATTCACCCCTCCACTTT. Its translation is CASSDHRRNSPLHF.

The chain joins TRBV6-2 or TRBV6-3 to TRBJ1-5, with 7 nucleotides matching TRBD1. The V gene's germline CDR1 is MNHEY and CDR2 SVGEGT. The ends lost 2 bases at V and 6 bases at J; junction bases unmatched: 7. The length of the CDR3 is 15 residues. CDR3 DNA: TGTGCCAGCAGTTACAGGCCAGGGGGGAGTCAGCCCCAGCATTTT. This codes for CASSYRPGGSQPQHF.

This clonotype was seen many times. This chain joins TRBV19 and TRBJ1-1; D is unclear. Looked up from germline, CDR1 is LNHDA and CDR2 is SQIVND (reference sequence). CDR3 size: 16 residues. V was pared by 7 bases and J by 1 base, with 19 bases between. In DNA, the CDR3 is TGTGCCAGTAACTCTTATACACGGTTCAGGAACACTGAAGCTTTCTTT. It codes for CASNSYTRFRNTEAFF.

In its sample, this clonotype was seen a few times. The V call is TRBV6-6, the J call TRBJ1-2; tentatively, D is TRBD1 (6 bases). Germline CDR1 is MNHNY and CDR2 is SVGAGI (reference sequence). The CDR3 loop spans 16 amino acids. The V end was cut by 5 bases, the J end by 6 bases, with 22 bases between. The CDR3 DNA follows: TGTGCCAGCAGTCAATACAGGGAACGGGCCTGGGATGGCTACACCTTC. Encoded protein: CASSQYRERAWDGYTF.

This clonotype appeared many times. CDR3 in amino acids: CASSLGLLQETQYF. DNA for the CDR3: TGTGCCAGCAGCCTGGGACTCCTTCAAGAGACCCAGTACTTC. The genes are TRBV6-1 and TRBJ2-5; D perhaps matches TRBD2 (6 bases). This CDR3 is 14 amino acids long. V shed 6 bases and J shed 2 bases, with 13 bases lying between them. The germline V gene encodes CDR1 MNHNS and CDR2 SASEGT.